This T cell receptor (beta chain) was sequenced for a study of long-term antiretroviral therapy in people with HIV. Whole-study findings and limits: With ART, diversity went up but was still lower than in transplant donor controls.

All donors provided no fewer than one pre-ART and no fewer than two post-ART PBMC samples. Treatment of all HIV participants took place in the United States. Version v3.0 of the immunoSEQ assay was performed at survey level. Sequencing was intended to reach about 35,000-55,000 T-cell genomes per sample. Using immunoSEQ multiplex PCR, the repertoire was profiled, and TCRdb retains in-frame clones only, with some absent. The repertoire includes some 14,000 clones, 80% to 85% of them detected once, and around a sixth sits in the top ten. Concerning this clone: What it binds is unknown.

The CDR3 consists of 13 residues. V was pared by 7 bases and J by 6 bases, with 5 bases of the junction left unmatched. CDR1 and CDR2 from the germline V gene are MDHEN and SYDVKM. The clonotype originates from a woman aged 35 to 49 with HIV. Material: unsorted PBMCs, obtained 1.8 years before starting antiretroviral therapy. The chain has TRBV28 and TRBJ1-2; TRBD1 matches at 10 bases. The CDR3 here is CASTLDRGDGYTF. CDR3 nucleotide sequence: TGTGCCAGCACATTGGACAGGGGGGATGGCTACACCTTC.